The source of this T cell receptor (beta chain) is a study of blood T cell repertoires in COVID-19. Study information: PBMCs, B-cell-depleted T cells, or T cells provided the cDNA or gDNA that made up the material.

Repertoires were generated with immunoSEQ multiplex PCR, while TCRdb's copy carries only in-frame clones and drops some. The data show approximately 110,000 clones, with roughly 86% seen just once and approximately 5% held by the top ten. Sequencing used peripheral blood. This clonotype was obtained from a human donor in a cohort sampled during active COVID-19.

The CDR3 nucleotides are TGTGCCAGCAGCGGGGTCGGGGTTTCTGGAAACACCATATATTTT. Translating it yields CASSGVGVSGNTIYF. The chain uses TRBV7-9 and TRBJ1-3; D remains ambiguous. Germline loops: CDR1 SEHNR, CDR2 FQNEAQ (reference sequence). CDR3 length: 15 residues. Trimming cost V 5 bases and J 1 base, with 12 bases left between them.